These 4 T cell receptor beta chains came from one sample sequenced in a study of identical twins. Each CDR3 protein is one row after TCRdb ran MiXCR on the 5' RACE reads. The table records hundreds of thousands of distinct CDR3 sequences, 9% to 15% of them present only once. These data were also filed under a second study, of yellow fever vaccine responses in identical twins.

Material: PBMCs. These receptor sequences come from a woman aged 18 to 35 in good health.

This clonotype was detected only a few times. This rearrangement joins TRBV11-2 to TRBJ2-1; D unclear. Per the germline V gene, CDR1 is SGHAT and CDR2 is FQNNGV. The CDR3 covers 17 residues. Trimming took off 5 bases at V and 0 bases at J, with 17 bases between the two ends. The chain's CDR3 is CASSDPAGVSSYNEQFF. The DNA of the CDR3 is TGTGCCAGCAGCGACCCTGCTGGCGTCAGCTCCTACAATGAGCAGTTCTTC.

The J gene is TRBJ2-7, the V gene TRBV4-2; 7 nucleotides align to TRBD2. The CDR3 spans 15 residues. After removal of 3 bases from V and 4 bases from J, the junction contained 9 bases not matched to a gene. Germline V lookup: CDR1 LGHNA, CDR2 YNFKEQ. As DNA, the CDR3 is TGTGCCAGCAGCCAGTCGGAGGGAGGGATTTACGAGCAGTACTTC. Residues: CASSQSEGGIYEQYF.

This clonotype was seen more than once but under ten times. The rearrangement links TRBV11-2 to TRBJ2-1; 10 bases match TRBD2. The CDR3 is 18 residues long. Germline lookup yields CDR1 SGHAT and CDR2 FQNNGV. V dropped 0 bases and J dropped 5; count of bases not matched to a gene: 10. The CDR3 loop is CASSLDDLGLAENNEQFF. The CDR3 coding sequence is TGTGCCAGCAGCTTAGACGATCTCGGACTAGCGGAGAACAATGAGCAGTTCTTC. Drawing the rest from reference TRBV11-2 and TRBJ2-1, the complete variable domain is EAGVAQSPRYKIIEKRQSVAFWCNPISGHATLYWYQQILGQGPKLLIQFQNNGVVDDSQLPKDRFSAERLKGVDSTLKIQPAKLEDSAVYLCASSLDDLGLAENNEQFFGPGTRLTVL.

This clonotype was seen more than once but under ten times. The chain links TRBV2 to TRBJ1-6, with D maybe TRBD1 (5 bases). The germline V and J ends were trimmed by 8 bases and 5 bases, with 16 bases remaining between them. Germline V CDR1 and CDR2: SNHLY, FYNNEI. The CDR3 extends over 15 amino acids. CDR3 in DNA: TGTGCCAGCCGGCCCCGAGAGGGGAATAATTCACCCCTCCACTTT. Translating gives CASRPREGNNSPLHF.